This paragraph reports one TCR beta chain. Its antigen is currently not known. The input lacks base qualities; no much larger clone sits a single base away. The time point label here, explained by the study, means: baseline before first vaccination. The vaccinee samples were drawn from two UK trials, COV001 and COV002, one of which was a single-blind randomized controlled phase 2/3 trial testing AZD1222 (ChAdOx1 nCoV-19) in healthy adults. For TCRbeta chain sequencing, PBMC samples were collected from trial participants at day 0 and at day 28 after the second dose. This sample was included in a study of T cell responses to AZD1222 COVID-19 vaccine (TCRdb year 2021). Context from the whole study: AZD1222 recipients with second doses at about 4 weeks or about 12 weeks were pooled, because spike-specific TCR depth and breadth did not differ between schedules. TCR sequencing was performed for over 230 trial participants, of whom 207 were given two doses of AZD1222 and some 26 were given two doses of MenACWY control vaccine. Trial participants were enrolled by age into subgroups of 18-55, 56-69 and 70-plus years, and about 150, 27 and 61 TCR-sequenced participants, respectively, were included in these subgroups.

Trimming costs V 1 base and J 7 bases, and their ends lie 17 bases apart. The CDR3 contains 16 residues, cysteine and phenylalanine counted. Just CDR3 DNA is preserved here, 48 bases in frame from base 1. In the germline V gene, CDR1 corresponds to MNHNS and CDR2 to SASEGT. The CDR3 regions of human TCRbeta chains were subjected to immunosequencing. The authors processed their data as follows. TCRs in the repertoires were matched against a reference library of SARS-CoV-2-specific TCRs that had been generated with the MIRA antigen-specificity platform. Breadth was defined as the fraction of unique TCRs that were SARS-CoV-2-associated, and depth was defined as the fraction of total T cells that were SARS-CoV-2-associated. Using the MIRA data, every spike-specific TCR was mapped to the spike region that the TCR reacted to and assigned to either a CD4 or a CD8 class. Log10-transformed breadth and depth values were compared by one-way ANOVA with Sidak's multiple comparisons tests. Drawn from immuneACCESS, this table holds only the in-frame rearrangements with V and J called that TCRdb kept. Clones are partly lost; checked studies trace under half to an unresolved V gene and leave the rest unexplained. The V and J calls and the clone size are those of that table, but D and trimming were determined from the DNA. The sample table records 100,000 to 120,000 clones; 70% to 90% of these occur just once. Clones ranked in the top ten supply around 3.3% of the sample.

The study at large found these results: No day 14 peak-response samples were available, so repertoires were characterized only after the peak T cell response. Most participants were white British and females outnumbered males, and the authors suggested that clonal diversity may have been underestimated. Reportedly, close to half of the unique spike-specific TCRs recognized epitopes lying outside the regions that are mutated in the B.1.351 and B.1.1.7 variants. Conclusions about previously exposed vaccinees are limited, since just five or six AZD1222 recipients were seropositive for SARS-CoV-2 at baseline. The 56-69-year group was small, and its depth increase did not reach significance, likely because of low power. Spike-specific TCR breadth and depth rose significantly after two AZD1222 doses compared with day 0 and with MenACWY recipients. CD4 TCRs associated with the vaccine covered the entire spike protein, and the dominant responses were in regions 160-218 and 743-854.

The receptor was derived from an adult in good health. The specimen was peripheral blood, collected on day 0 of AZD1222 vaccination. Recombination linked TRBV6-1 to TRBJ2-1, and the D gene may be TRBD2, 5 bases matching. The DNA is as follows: TGTGCCAGCAGTGAAGGCGGGTTTCTCCTTCGGAATGAGCAGTTCTTC. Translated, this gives CASSEGGFLLRNEQFF.